This T cell receptor (beta chain) is drawn from a study of blood T cell repertoires in COVID-19. In the authors' workflow: Scientists estimated how many nucleated cells there were by amplifying reference gene primers. Sequenced by immunoSEQ multiplex PCR; TCRdb stores in-frame clones only, minus some. D and trimming were read from the DNA, whereas the V and J calls and clone size are those reported in that table. The sample holds hundreds of thousands of clones, around 90% seen once. The CDR3 consists of 15 residues. Germline V gives CDR1 ENHRY, CDR2 SYGVKD. Trimming took off 5 bases at V and 2 bases at J, with 12 bases between the two ends.

This sequence was found in a man in his 70s with acute or convalescent COVID-19. The sequenced material came from peripheral blood. The chain joins TRBV10-3 to TRBJ2-2; tentative D call: TRBD2 (5 bases). CDR3 protein: CAISTFGVNTGELFF. The CDR3 coding sequence is TGTGCCATCAGTACGTTCGGGGTAAACACCGGGGAGCTGTTTTTT.